These T cell receptor beta chains were read from a single sample in a study of CD8+ T cells in alopecia areata. Produced via immunoSEQ multiplex PCR; TCRdb's table is partial and in-frame only. Of 150,000 to 200,000 clones detected, roughly 60% appear once; the ten largest clones hold approximately 1%. Source: CD4+ T cells sorted from blood, taken at week 24, from a patient treated with tofacitinib. These receptors all stem from a human donor with alopecia areata. CDR3s include the opening cysteine and the closing phenylalanine or tryptophan. A D gene is named only where the DNA matches it firmly. Size is stated for part of the rows, as once, few or many counts, or as a class when the clone is expanded.

d_call	v_call	j_call	clone_size	cdr3_aa	cdr3_nt
TRBD2	TRBV29-1	TRBJ2-3	.	CSVPGLGTSGSSTDTQYF	TGCAGCGTTCCAGGGCTGGGGACTAGCGGGTCTAGCACAGATACGCAGTATTTT
TRBD2	TRBV29-1	TRBJ2-3	.	CSVGTRQTDTQYF	TGCAGCGTCGGGACTAGGCAAACAGATACGCAGTATTTT
TRBD1	TRBV7-2	TRBJ1-2	many	CASSSTGVEYGYTF	TGTGCCAGCAGTTCTACAGGGGTGGAGTATGGCTACACCTTC
TRBD2	TRBV6-4	TRBJ2-7	.	CASQALACPLAGEDEQYF	TGTGCCAGCCAAGCTCTCGCGTGCCCACTAGCGGGGGAGGACGAGCAGTACTTC
.	TRBV29-1	TRBJ1-2	.	CSVERGRGYTF	TGCAGCGTTGAGAGGGGTCGGGGCTACACCTTC
.	TRBV4-3	TRBJ1-2	.	CASSQDRVRGYTF	TGCGCCAGCAGCCAAGACAGGGTCCGTGGCTACACCTTC
TRBD1	TRBV7-2	TRBJ1-1	.	CASSPDRVNTEAFF	TGTGCCAGCAGCCCGGACAGGGTGAACACTGAAGCTTTCTTT
.	TRBV5-4	TRBJ1-2	few	CASRLRGPTNYGYTF	TGTGCCAGCAGACTCAGGGGACCCACCAACTATGGCTACACCTTC
.	TRBV30	TRBJ1-6	.	CAWSGARLDYNSPLHF	TGTGCCTGGAGTGGGGCTAGGTTGGATTATAATTCACCCCTCCACTTT
TRBD1	TRBV29-1	TRBJ1-1	few	CSVIRDRHLIEGRTTEAFF	TGCAGCGTGATCCGGGACAGACACCTGATTGAGGGGCGAACGACTGAAGCTTTCTTT
.	TRBV15	TRBJ1-1	.	CATSEAGGPNTEAFF	TGTGCCACCAGCGAGGCGGGGGGCCCGAACACTGAAGCTTTCTTT
TRBD2	TRBV30	TRBJ2-1	.	CAWNREVVHEQFF	TGTGCCTGGAATCGGGAGGTCGTGCATGAGCAGTTCTTC
.	TRBV27	TRBJ1-6	.	CASGPGRAALLSPLHF	TGTGCCAGCGGACCGGGACGGGCCGCTCTATTGTCACCCCTCCACTTT